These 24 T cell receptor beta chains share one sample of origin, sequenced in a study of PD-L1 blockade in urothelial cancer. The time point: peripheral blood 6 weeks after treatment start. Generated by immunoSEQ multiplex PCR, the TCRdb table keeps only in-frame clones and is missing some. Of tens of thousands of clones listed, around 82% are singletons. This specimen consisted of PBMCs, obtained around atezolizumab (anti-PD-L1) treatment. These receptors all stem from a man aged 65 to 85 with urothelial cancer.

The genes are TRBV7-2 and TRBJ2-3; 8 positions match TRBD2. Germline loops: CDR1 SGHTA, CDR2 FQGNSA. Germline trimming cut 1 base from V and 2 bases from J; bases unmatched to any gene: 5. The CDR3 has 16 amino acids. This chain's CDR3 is CASSLVGGRNTDTQYF. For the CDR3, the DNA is TGTGCCAGCAGCTTAGTTGGCGGGAGGAACACAGATACGCAGTATTTT.

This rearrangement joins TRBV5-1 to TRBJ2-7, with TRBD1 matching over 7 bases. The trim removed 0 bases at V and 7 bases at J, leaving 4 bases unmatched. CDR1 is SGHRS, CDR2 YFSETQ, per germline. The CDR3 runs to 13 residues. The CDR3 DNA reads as TGCGCCAGCAGCTTGGACAGGGGAGTTGAGCAGTACTTC. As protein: CASSLDRGVEQYF.

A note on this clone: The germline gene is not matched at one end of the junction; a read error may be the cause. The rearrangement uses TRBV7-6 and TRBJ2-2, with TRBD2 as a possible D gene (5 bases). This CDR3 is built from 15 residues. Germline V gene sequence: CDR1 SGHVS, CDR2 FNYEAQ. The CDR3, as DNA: TGTGCCAGCAGCCTAGCTCCCGCGAACACCGGGGAGCTGTTTTTT. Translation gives CASSLAPANTGELFF.

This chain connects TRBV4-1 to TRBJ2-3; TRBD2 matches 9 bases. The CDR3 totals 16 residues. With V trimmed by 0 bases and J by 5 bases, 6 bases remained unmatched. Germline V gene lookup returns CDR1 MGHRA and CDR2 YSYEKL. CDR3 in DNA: TGCGCCAGCAGCCAAGATTCGGGCGGGGGGGGAGATACGCAGTATTTT. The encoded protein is CASSQDSGGGGDTQYF.

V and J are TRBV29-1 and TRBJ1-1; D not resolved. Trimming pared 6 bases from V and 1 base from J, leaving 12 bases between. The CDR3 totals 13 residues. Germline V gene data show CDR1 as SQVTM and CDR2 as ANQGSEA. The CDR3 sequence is CSVFSRKNTEAFF. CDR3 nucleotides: TGCAGCGTCTTTTCGCGAAAGAACACTGAAGCTTTCTTT. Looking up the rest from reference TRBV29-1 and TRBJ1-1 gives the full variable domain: SAVISQKPSRDICQRGTSLTIQCQVDSQVTMMFWYRQQPGQSLTLIATANQGSEATYESGFVIDKFPISRPNLTFSTLTVSNMSPEDSSIYLCSVFSRKNTEAFFGQGTRLTVV.

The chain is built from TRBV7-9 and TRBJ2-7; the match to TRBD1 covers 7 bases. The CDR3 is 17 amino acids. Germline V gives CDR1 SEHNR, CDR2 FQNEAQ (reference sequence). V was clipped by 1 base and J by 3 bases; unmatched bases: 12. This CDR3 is CASSLGQGFSPFYEQYF. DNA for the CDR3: TGTGCCAGCAGCTTAGGACAGGGTTTTTCGCCGTTCTACGAGCAGTACTTC.

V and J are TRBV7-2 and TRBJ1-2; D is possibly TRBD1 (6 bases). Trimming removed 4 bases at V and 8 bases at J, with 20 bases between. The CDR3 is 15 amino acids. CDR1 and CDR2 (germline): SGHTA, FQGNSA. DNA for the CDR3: TGTGCCAGCAGCTCACCAACACAGGGAAATGGGGGCTACACCTTC. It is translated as CASSSPTQGNGGYTF.

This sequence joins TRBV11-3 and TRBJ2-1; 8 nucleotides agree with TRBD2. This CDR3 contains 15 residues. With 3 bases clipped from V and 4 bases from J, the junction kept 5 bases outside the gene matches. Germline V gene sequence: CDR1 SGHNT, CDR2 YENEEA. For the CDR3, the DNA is TGTGCCAGCAGCTTCACGGGAGGGGGATACAATGAGCAGTTCTTC. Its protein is CASSFTGGGYNEQFF.

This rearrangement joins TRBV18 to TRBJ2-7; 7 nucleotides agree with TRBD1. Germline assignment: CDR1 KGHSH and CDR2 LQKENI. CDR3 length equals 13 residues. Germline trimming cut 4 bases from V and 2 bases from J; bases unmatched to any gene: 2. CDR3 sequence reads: CASSLDRTYEQYF. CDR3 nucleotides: TGTGCCAGCTCACTGGACAGGACCTACGAGCAGTACTTC.

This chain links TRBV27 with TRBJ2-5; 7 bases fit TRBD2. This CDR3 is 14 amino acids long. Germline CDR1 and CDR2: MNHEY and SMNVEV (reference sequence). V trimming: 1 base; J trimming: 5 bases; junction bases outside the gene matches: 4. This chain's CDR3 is CASSLFSLAETQYF. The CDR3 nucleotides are TGTGCCAGCAGTTTATTTTCACTAGCGGAGACCCAGTACTTC.

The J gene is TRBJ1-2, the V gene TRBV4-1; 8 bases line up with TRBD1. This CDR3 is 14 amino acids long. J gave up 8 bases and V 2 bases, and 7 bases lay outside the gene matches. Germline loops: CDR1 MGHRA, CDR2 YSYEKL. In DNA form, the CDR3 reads TGCGCCAGCAGCCAATCCCAGGGGGCGGGCGGCTACACCTTC. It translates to CASSQSQGAGGYTF.

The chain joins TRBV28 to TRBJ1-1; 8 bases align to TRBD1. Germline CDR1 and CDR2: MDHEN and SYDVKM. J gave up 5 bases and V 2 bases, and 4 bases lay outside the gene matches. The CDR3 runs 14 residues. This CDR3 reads CASSLIRQGTEAFF. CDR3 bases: TGTGCCAGCAGTTTAATCAGACAGGGGACTGAAGCTTTCTTT. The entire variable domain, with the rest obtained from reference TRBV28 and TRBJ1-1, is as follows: DVKVTQSSRYLVKRTGEKVFLECVQDMDHENMFWYRQDPGLGLRLIYFSYDVKMKEKGDIPEGYSVSREKKERFSLILESASTNQTSMYLCASSLIRQGTEAFFGQGTRLTVV.

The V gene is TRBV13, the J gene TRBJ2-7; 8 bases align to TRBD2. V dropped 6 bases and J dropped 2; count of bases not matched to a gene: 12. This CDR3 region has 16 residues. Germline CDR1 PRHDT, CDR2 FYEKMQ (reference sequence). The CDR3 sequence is CASRKSGLSGAYEQYF. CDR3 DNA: TGTGCCAGCAGAAAATCTGGACTTAGCGGGGCCTACGAGCAGTACTTC. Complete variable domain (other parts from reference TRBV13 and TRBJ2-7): AAGVIQSPRHLIKEKRETATLKCYPIPRHDTVYWYQQGPGQDPQFLISFYEKMQSDKGSIPDRFSAQQFSDYHSELNMSSLELGDSALYFCASRKSGLSGAYEQYFGPGTRLTVT.

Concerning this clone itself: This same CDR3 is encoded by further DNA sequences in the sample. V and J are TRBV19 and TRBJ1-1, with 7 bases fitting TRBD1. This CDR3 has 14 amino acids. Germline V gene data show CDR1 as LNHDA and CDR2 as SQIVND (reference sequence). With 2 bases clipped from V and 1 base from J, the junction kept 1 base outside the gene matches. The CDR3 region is CASSINRGNTEAFF. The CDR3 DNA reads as TGTGCCAGTAGTATAAACAGGGGGAACACTGAAGCTTTCTTT.

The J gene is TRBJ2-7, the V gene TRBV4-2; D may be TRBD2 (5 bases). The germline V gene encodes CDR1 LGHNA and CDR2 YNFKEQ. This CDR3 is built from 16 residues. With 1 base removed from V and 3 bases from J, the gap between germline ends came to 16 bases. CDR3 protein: CASSQGSGNSFYEQYF. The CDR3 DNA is TGTGCCAGCAGCCAAGGCTCGGGAAACTCATTCTACGAGCAGTACTTC.

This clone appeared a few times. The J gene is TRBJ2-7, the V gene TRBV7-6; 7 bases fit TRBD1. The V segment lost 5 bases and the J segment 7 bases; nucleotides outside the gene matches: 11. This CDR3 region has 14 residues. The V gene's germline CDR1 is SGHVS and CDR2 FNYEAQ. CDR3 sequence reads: CASSPGTDWKEQYF. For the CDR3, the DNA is TGTGCCAGCAGCCCCGGGACAGATTGGAAGGAGCAGTACTTC.

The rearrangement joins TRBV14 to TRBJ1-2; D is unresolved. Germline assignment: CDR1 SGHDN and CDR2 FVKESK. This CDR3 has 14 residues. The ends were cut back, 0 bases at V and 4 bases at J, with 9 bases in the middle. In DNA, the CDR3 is TGTGCCAGCAGCCAAGATTCCCCGGGCTATGGCTACACCTTC. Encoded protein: CASSQDSPGYGYTF.

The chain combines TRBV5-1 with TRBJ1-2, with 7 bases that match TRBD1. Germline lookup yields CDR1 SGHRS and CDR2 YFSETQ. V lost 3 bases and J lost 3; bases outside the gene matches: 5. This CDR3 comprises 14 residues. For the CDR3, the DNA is TGCGCCAGCAGCTATGACAGGGAGGACTATGGCTACACCTTC. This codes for CASSYDREDYGYTF.

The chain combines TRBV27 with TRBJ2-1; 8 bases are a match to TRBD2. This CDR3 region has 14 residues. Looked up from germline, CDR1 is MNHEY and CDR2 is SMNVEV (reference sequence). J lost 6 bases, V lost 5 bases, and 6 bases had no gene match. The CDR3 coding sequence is TGTGCCAGCAGTCGTGGACTAGCCGTCAATGAGCAGTTCTTC. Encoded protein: CASSRGLAVNEQFF.

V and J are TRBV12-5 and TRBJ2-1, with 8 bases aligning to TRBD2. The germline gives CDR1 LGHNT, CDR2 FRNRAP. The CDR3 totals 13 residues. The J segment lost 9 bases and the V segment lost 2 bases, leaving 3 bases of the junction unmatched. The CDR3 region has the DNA TGTGCTAGTGGTTTGCCAACTAGCGGTGAGCAGTTCTTC. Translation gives CASGLPTSGEQFF.

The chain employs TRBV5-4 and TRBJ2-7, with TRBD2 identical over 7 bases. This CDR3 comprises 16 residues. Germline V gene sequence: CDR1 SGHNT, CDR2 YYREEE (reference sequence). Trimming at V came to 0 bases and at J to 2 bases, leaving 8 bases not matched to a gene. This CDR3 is CASSLEGGREPYEQYF. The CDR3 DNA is TGTGCCAGCAGCTTGGAGGGCGGGCGGGAGCCCTACGAGCAGTACTTC.

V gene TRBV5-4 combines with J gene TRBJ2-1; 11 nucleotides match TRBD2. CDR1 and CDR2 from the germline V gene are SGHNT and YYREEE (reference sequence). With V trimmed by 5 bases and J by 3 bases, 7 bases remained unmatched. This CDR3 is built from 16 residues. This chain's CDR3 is CASSTLAGGHYNEQFF. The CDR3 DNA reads TGTGCCAGCAGTACGTTAGCGGGAGGGCACTACAATGAGCAGTTCTTC.

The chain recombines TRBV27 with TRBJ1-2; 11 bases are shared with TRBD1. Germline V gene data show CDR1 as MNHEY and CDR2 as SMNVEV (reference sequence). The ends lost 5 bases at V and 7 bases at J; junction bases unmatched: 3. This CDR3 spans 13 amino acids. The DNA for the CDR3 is TGTGCCAGCAGTCACGGACAGGGGGCTGGCTACACCTTC. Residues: CASSHGQGAGYTF.

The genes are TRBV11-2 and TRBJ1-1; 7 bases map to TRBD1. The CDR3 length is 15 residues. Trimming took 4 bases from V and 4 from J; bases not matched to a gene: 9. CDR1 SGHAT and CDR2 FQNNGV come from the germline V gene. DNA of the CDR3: TGTGCCAGCAGCTCGTACAGGGGAGTAGGCACTGAAGCTTTCTTT. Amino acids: CASSSYRGVGTEAFF.